The next 10 T cell receptor beta chains were all read from a single sample in a study of regulatory T cells in long-lasting Graves disease. CDR3-region Arm-PCR and iRepertoire HTBI primers produced the TCR beta libraries. One entry per CDR3 protein results from TCRdb running MiXCR on the multiplex PCR reads. Among 360,000 or so distinct CDR3 sequences listed, around 15% were seen once. Time point here: newly diagnosed GD, antithyroid drugs for less than 3 months. Extracted PBMC RNA gave rise to the TCR library. These data were also filed under a second study, of T cells in Graves' hyperthyroidism and ophthalmopathy.

This material consisted of peripheral blood mononuclear cells (PBMCs), taken at new diagnosis, from a patient treated with antithyroid drugs. Receptors were obtained from a woman under 30 with Graves disease.

This clonotype showed up many times. CDR3: CASSPSGRSYNEQFF. The DNA of the CDR3 is TGTGCCAGCAGCCCAAGCGGGAGGTCCTACAATGAGCAGTTCTTC. The chain uses TRBV7-8 and TRBJ2-1; TRBD2 aligns across 9 bases. Trimming cost V 5 bases and J 1 base; bases outside gene matches: 3. Germline lookup yields CDR1 SGHVS and CDR2 FQNEAQ. CDR3 length equals 15 residues.

This clonotype was seen ten or more times. The CDR3 DNA sequence: TGTGCCAGCAGTTTTTCCCCTGAAATGACCTACGAGCAGTACTTC. Protein sequence: CASSFSPEMTYEQYF. This sequence joins TRBV28 and TRBJ2-7; D unresolved. The V gene's germline CDR1 is MDHEN and CDR2 SYDVKM. CDR3 size: 15 residues. V lost 3 bases and J lost 2, with 14 bases in between.

The table lists this clonotype with many counts. V is TRBV5-8 and J is TRBJ2-5, with 7 positions matching TRBD2. Germline V gene data show CDR1 as SGHTS and CDR2 as YDEGEE. The ends lost 4 bases at V and 4 bases at J; junction bases unmatched: 13. The length of the CDR3 is 16 residues. The CDR3 bases are TGTGCCAGCAGCGACGGACTAGGGGATTTGGGAGAGACCCAGTACTTC. Its translation is CASSDGLGDLGETQYF.

This clonotype was found a few times. With a much larger clone just one base away, this may be a read error. V gene TRBV18 combines with J gene TRBJ2-4; D may match TRBD1 or TRBD2 (5 bases each). This CDR3 has 17 amino acids. V lost 2 bases and J lost 3, with 17 bases in between. CDR1 and CDR2 (germline): KGHSH, LQKENI. In DNA form, the CDR3 reads TGTGCCAGCTCACCAGAGGAGTCCGGGACGGGCAAAAACATTCAGTACTTC. Translating gives CASSPEESGTGKNIQYF.

This clonotype was counted a few times. CDR3 sequence reads: CATGQGGDHRGPQHF. The CDR3 DNA reads TGTGCCACAGGACAGGGGGGCGACCATCGTGGGCCCCAGCATTTT. This chain links TRBV15 with TRBJ1-5, with 10 bases aligning to TRBD1. Germline-derived CDR1 and CDR2 are LNHNV and YYDKDF (reference sequence). This CDR3 comprises 15 residues. Losses at the gene ends were 9 bases for V and 9 bases for J; bases not matched to a gene: 14.

In its sample, this clonotype was seen many times. The V and J genes are TRBV7-6 and TRBJ2-3, with 7 positions matching TRBD1. Per the germline V gene, CDR1 is SGHVS and CDR2 is FNYEAQ. The V gene end was trimmed by 5 bases and the J gene end by 4 bases; junction bases not matched to a gene: 12. The CDR3 is made up of 16 amino acids. The CDR3 loop reads CASSLRQGGSADTQYF. CDR3 DNA: TGTGCCAGCAGCCTTCGACAGGGTGGTAGCGCAGATACGCAGTATTTT.

Comments on this clonotype: A much bigger clone sits one base away, suggesting this may be a read error. This chain connects TRBV11-2 to TRBJ2-2; the D gene is possibly TRBD2 (5 bases). The CDR3 length is 14 residues. Germline lookup yields CDR1 SGHAT and CDR2 FQNNGV. CDR3 bases: TGTGCCAGCAGCTTAGATCTTAACACCGGGGAGCTGCTTTTT. This encodes CASSLDLNTGELLF.

Many counts were recorded for this clonotype. The V and J genes are TRBV6-2 or TRBV6-3 and TRBJ2-7, with D perhaps TRBD2 (5 bases). Trimming cost V 6 bases and J 1 base, with 13 bases left between them. CDR1 MNHEY and CDR2 SVGEGT come from the germline V gene. The CDR3 runs to 14 residues. CDR3 coding DNA: TGTGCCAGCAGAGGCGTACTAGAGTCCTACGAGCAGTACTTC. Translating gives CASRGVLESYEQYF.

This clonotype was observed many times. The J gene is TRBJ2-1, the V gene TRBV14; no firm D call. Germline V CDR1 and CDR2: SGHDN, FVKESK. The CDR3 contains 13 residues. V gave up 0 bases and J gave up 10 bases, with 10 bases separating them. CDR3 in DNA: TGTGCCAGCAGCCAAGACCCGTACGGAGAGCAGTTCTTC. It yields the protein CASSQDPYGEQFF.

The CDR3 loop is CATGGAVYNEQFF. The CDR3 region has the DNA TGTGCCACCGGAGGGGCGGTCTACAATGAGCAGTTCTTC. V and J are TRBV24-1 and TRBJ2-1, with a tentative D call TRBD2 (6 bases). Germline-derived CDR1 and CDR2 are KGHDR and SFDVKD. Between the trimmed V and J ends, which lost 9 bases and 3 bases, there was a span of 11 bases. This CDR3 comprises 13 residues.